Included here is one TCR beta chain sequence, with context. Its antigen is unidentified. The data derive from a study of shared clonotypes between healthy human individuals. General study results and limits: Sequencing depth was expected to influence donor clonotype sharing. All-four-donor shared clonotypes had higher generation probabilities than non-shared clonotypes did.

It was at deep level that the assay was run. In the source study's methods: Without quality scores, immunoSEQ junctional reads could not be filtered like full-length reads. TCRdb's table, derived via immunoSEQ multiplex PCR, lists solely in-frame clones and lacks some. V and J calls and clone size are copied from that table; D and trimming were computed from the DNA. The sample holds roughly 2,000,000 clones, approximately 95% seen once. The CDR3 contains 12 residues. Germline assignment: CDR1 LNHDA and CDR2 SQIVND (reference sequence). V lost 9 bases and J lost 5, with 14 bases in between. It was CD45RO-negative cells, positively selected for CCR7, that made up naive CD8 cells, with terminally differentiated effector memory CD45RA+ cells excluded.

This chain links TRBV19 with TRBJ2-7; possible D gene TRBD1, 5 bases. This TCR was sampled from a young man in good health. The material sequenced was naive CD8+ T cells sorted from blood. CDR3 coding DNA: TGTGCCAGCCAGGGTCTAGGGCACGAGCAGTACTTC. Its protein is CASQGLGHEQYF.